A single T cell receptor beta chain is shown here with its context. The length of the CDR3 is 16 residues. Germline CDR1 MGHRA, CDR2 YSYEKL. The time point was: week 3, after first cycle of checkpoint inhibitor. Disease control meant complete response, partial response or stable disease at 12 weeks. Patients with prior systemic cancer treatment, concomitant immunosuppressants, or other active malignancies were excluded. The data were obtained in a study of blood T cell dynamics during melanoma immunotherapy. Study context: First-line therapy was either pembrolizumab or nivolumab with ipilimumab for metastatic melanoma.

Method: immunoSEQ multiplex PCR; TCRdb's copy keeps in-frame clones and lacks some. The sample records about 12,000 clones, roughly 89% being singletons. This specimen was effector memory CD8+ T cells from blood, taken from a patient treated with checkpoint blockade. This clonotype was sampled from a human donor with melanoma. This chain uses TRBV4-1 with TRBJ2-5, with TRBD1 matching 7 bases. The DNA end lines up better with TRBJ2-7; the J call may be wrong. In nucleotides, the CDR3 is TGCGCCAGCAGCCAAGATTCTCGACAGGGCTGGGACGAGCAGTACTTC. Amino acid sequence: CASSQDSRQGWDEQYF.